The T cell receptor beta chain under discussion was sequenced for a study of T cells after yellow fever vaccination. Study findings and constraints: Peaking faster, on day 5 versus 15, the secondary response was nonetheless weaker. At around 95% for CD4 and approximately 89% for CD8, most primary-vaccination clones showed up again after the booster. Shared CD4/CD8 clonotypes were a small share, likely from convergent recombination.

MiXCR, applied by TCRdb to the 5' RACE reads, yields one record per CDR3 protein. Of over 300,000 distinct CDR3 sequences detected, 4.1% appear once; the ten largest clones hold around 25%. The ends were cut back, 3 bases at V and 1 base at J, with 10 bases in the middle. This CDR3 region has 15 residues. From germline, CDR1 is KGHDR and CDR2 SFDVKD. Comments on this clonotype: Its antigen is unidentified.

Sequenced material: PBMCs, taken 5 days after the yellow fever booster vaccination. V and J are TRBV24-1 and TRBJ2-3; TRBD1 might be the D (6 bases). The clonotype comes from a man younger than 35 who received the YFV17D yellow fever vaccine. The CDR3: CATSDRDKGTDTQYF. CDR3 coding DNA: TGTGCCACCAGTGATCGGGACAAGGGCACAGATACGCAGTATTTT.